This TCR beta chain was captured in a study of T cells in Graves' hyperthyroidism and ophthalmopathy. Broader study findings: A model built on 13 V-J features separated ophthalmopathy from stable hyperthyroidism.

There are a few counts of this clonotype. The antigen is undetermined. Germline loops: CDR1 SNHLY, CDR2 FYNNEI. The ends were cut back, 5 bases at V and 1 base at J, with 15 bases in the middle. This CDR3 has 15 residues. TCR beta CDR3 regions were amplified from RNA transcripts. The TCR CDR3 first-round RT-PCR relied on the HTBI primer set. TCRdb passed the multiplex PCR reads through MiXCR, listing each CDR3 protein once. This table has about 350,000 distinct CDR3 sequences, roughly 15% appearing once. Sequences were obtained from blood. This clonotype originated in a woman aged 60-75 years with Graves' ophthalmopathy. This rearrangement joins TRBV2 to TRBJ2-7; tentatively, D is TRBD1 (6 bases). The CDR3, as DNA: TGTGCCAGCAGTTCTACCGGGACACCGTCCTACGAGCAGTACTTC. Translation: CASSSTGTPSYEQYF.